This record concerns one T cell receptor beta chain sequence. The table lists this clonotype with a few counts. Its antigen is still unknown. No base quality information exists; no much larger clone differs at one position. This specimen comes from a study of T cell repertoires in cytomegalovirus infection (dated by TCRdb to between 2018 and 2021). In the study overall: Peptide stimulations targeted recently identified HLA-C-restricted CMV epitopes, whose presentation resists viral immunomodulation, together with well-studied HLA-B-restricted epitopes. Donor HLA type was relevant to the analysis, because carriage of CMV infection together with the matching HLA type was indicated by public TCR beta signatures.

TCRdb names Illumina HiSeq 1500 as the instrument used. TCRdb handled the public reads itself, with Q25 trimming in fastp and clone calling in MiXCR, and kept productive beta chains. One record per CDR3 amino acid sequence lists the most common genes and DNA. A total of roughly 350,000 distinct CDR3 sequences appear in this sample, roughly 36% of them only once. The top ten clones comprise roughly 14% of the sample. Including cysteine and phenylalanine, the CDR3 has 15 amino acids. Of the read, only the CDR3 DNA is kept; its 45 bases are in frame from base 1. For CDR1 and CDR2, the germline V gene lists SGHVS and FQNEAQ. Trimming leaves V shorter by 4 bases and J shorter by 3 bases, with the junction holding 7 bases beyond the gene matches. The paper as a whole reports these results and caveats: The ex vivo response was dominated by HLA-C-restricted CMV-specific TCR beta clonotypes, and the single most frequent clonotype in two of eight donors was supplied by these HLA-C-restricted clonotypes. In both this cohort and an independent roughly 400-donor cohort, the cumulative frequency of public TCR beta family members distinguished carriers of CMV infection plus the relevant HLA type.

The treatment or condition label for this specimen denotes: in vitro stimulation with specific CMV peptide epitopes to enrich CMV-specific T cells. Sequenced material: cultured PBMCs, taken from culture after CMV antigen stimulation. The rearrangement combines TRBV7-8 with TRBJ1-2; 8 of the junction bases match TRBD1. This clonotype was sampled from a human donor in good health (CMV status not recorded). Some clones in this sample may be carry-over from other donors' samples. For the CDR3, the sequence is CASSSPQGVYYGYTF. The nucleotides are TGTGCCAGCAGCTCCCCACAGGGGGTATACTATGGCTACACCTTC.